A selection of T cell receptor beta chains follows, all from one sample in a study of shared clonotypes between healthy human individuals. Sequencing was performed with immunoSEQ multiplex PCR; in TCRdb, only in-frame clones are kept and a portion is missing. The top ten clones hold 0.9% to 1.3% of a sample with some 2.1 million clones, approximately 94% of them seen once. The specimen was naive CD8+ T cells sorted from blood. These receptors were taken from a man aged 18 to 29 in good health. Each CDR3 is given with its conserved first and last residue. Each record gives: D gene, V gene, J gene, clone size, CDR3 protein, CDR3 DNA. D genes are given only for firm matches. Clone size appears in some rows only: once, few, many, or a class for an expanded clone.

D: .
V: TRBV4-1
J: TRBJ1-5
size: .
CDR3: CASSQDPIGQLYQPQHF
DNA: TGCGCCAGCAGCCAAGATCCCATAGGACAGCTATATCAGCCCCAGCATTTT

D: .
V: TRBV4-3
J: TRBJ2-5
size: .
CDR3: CASSQGWGAEQETQYF
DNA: TGCGCCAGCAGCCAAGGATGGGGCGCGGAGCAAGAGACCCAGTACTTC

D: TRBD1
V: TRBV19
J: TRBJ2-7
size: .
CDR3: CASSQDRDLHEQYF
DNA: TGTGCCAGTAGCCAGGACAGGGATCTACACGAGCAGTACTTC

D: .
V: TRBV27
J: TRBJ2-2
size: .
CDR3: CASSLGAPGELFF
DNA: TGTGCCAGCAGTTTAGGGGCCCCCGGGGAGCTGTTTTTT

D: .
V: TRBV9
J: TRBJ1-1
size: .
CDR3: CASSGQLGRAEAFF
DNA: TGTGCCAGCAGCGGACAGCTCGGGCGGGCTGAAGCTTTCTTT

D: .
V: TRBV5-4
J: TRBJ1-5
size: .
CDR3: CASTLDGGQPQHF
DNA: TGTGCCAGCACCCTGGACGGGGGGCAGCCCCAGCATTTT

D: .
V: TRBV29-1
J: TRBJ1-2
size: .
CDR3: CSVEPGPSNYGYTF
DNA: TGCAGCGTTGAACCCGGTCCATCAAACTATGGCTACACCTTC

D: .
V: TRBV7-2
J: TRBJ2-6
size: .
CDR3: CASSLDLGANVLTF
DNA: TGTGCCAGCAGCTTAGATCTCGGGGCCAACGTCCTGACTTTC

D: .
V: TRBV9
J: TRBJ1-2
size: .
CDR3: CASSVDSGNYGYTF
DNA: TGTGCCAGCAGCGTAGATTCAGGAAACTATGGCTACACCTTC

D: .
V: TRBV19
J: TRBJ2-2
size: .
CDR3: CAIRDRHTGELFF
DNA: TGTGCCATTCGCGACAGGCACACCGGGGAGCTGTTTTTT

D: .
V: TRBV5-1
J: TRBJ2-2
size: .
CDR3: CASSFGRRARTGELFF
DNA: TGCGCCAGCAGCTTCGGTAGAAGGGCGCGCACCGGGGAGCTGTTTTTT

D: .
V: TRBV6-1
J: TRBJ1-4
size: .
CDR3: CASSETPAGSNEKLFF
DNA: TGTGCCAGCAGTGAAACCCCGGCAGGGTCTAATGAAAAACTGTTTTTT

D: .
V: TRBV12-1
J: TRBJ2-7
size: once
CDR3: CASSFEGGLAGTYEQYF
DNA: TGTGCCAGCAGCTTTGAGGGGGGTCTAGCGGGAACCTACGAGCAGTACTTC

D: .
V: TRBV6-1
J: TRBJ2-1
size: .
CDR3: CASSDIGGLPDNEQFF
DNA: TGTGCCAGCAGTGATATAGGGGGACTCCCGGACAATGAGCAGTTCTTC